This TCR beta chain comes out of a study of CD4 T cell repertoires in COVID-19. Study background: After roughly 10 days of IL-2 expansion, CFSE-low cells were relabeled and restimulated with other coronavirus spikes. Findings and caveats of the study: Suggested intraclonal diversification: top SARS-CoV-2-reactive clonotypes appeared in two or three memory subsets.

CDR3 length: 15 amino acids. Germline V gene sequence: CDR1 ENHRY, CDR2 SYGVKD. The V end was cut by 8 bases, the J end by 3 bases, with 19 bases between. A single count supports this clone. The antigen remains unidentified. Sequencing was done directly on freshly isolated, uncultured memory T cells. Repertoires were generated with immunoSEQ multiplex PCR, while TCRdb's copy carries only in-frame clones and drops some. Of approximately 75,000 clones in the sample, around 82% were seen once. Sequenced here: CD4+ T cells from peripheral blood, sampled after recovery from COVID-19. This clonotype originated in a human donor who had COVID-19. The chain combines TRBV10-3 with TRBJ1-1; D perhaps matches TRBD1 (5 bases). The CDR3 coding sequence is TGTGCCATCCTTGGGGAGGGGAGTAAGCACACTGAAGCTTTCTTT. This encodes CAILGEGSKHTEAFF.